The rows below give T cell receptor beta chains drawn from one sample of a study of early T cells in non-severe SARS-CoV-2 infection. A single record per CDR3 protein comes from TCRdb applying MiXCR to the 5' RACE reads. This sample has 25,000 to 35,000 distinct CDR3 sequences, with 6.6% found just once. Material: whole blood. Receptors were obtained from an adult who was a healthcare worker with PCR-confirmed SARS-CoV-2 infection or an uninfected control (not recorded which). CDR3s include the opening cysteine and the closing phenylalanine or tryptophan. The D gene is left open where the match is weak. Clone size appears in some rows only: once, few, many, or a class for an expanded clone.

J gene	V gene	D gene	clone size	CDR3 DNA	CDR3 protein
TRBJ1-2	TRBV7-2	NA	NA	TGTGCCAGCAGCTTTGGCCGGGACAATGCTAACTATGGCTACACCTTC	CASSFGRDNANYGYTF
TRBJ2-7	TRBV29-1	TRBD2	many	TGCAGCGTCCAGGGCCCACGGGGGGACGAGCAGTACTTC	CSVQGPRGDEQYF
TRBJ2-5	TRBV5-4	TRBD1	many	TGTGCCAGCAGCGACTGGGACAGCTTCCAAGAGACCCAGTACTTC	CASSDWDSFQETQYF
TRBJ1-2	TRBV18	TRBD1	many	TGTGCCAGCTCACCGAGGGACAGCTATGGCTACACCTTC	CASSPRDSYGYTF
TRBJ2-5	TRBV7-2	NA	many	TGTGCCAGCAGCCCCGGATATGAGACCCAGTACTTC	CASSPGYETQYF
TRBJ1-1	TRBV5-1	NA	many	TGCGCCAGCAGCTTGGTCGGAACGAACACTGAAGCTTTCTTT	CASSLVGTNTEAFF
TRBJ2-2	TRBV20-1	TRBD2	many	TGCAGTGCTAAGACTAGCGGGAGTTATGGCGGGGAGCTGTTTTTT	CSAKTSGSYGGELFF
TRBJ2-1	TRBV29-1	TRBD1	many	TGCAGCGTTGTTACCGGGACAGCGTACAATGAGCAGTTCTTC	CSVVTGTAYNEQFF
TRBJ2-3	TRBV5-1	TRBD1	many	TGCGCCAGCAGCTTGGGGACGACAGGGCCGGTCGCAGATACGCAGTATTTT	CASSLGTTGPVADTQYF
TRBJ2-3	TRBV24-1	TRBD2	many	TGTGCCACCAGTGTGGGACTAGCGGGATCAGTCGATACGCAGTATTTT	CATSVGLAGSVDTQYF
TRBJ1-1	TRBV6-5	NA	many	TGTGCCAGCAGTTTGTCAGGGACGAACACTGAAGCTTTCTTT	CASSLSGTNTEAFF
TRBJ1-5	TRBV18	NA	few	TGTGCCAGCTCACCACCCCAAACAGAGAGGGGCAATCAGCCCCAGCATTTT	CASSPPQTERGNQPQHF
TRBJ1-1	TRBV18	NA	many	TGTGCCAGCTCACCAGCGGTGGGTATGAACACTGAAGCTTTCTTT	CASSPAVGMNTEAFF
TRBJ2-7	TRBV20-1	NA	few	TGCAGTGCTAGGGGGTACCACGAGCAGTACTTC	CSARGYHEQYF
TRBJ1-3	TRBV4-1	NA	many	TGCGCCAGCAGCCAAGCCGATGTAGTTGGAAACACCATATATTTT	CASSQADVVGNTIYF
TRBJ2-1	TRBV28	NA	many	TGTGCCAGCAGTCCCGGACCGGAGGGCACCTACAATGAGCAGTTCTTC	CASSPGPEGTYNEQFF
TRBJ2-7	TRBV6-1	NA	few	TGTGCCAGCAGTGGACAGGGAGGCTCCTGGACTTACGAGCAGTACTTC	CASSGQGGSWTYEQYF
TRBJ2-6	TRBV18	NA	many	TGTGCCAGCTCACCAGGGACACCAAGCTCTGGGGCCAACGTCCTGACTTTC	CASSPGTPSSGANVLTF
TRBJ2-7	TRBV3-1	NA	NA	TGTGCCAGCAGCCAAGTCGCCAACGACTACGAGCAGTACTTC	CASSQVANDYEQYF
TRBJ1-2	TRBV29-1	TRBD1	many	TGCAGCGGTACAGGGGTTGGCGGCTACACCTTC	CSGTGVGGYTF
TRBJ2-2	TRBV24-1	TRBD1	many	TGTGCCACCAGCCAGACAGGGCAGGACACCGGGGAGCTGTTTTTT	CATSQTGQDTGELFF
TRBJ2-5	TRBV5-1	TRBD2	NA	TGCGCCAGCAGCCCCGACCCTGCGGGAGTGGGAGAGACCCAGTACTTC	CASSPDPAGVGETQYF
TRBJ2-3	TRBV4-1	TRBD2	NA	TGCGCCAGCAGCCGGATTGGCGGGGGGGTAGATACGCAGTATTTT	CASSRIGGGVDTQYF
TRBJ2-7	TRBV10-2	TRBD1	many	TGCGCCAGCACGGGACAGACCTACGAGCAGTACTTC	CASTGQTYEQYF
TRBJ2-3	TRBV5-8	NA	many	TGTGCCAGCACCTCAGATACGCAGTATTTT	CASTSDTQYF
TRBJ1-2	TRBV2	NA	many	TGTGCCAGCAGTTCAGACCATGGCTACACCTTC	CASSSDHGYTF
TRBJ1-4	TRBV7-9	TRBD1	NA	TGTGCCAGCAGCTTTTTACAGGGGGCCTATGAAAAACTGTTTTTT	CASSFLQGAYEKLFF
TRBJ2-4	TRBV19	TRBD2	NA	TGTGCCAGTAGTACGACTAGCGGGATACGGGAAAACATTCAGTACTTC	CASSTTSGIRENIQYF
TRBJ2-4	TRBV2	NA	NA	TGTGCCTGCAGATTGATTCGGGGTGATATAGCCAAAAACATTCAGTACTTC	CACRLIRGDIAKNIQYF
TRBJ2-7	TRBV30	NA	NA	TGTGCCTGGGCCGGGACATATACCGAGCAGTACTTC	CAWAGTYTEQYF
TRBJ2-7	TRBV25-1	NA	NA	TGTGCCAGCAGTATAACAGGGACACCGGGAGAGCAGTACTTC	CASSITGTPGEQYF
TRBJ1-1	TRBV4-2	NA	many	TGTGCCAGCAGCCAAGATGGGACGACGGCTGAAGCTTTCTTT	CASSQDGTTAEAFF
TRBJ1-5	TRBV28	TRBD1	many	TGTGCCACCTGGGACAGAGAACAGCCCCAGCATTTT	CATWDREQPQHF
TRBJ1-2	TRBV2	NA	many	TGTGCCAGCACCACACAGGGTATCGTCTATGGCTACACCTTC	CASTTQGIVYGYTF
TRBJ2-1	TRBV6-4	TRBD1	NA	TGTGCCACCGGGACAGGGAGGTATGAGCAGTTCTTC	CATGTGRYEQFF
TRBJ1-2	TRBV7-6	NA	many	TGTGCCAGCAGCTTGGGGGGTTCTGGGTATGGCTACACCTTC	CASSLGGSGYGYTF
TRBJ2-7	TRBV28	TRBD1	NA	TGTGCCAGCAGTTTGACGACAGGGGGTTACGAGCAGTACTTC	CASSLTTGGYEQYF
TRBJ2-3	TRBV20-1	TRBD2	NA	TGCAGTGTGACAAGCGGGAGGGAGGCGACAGATACGCAGTATTTT	CSVTSGREATDTQYF
TRBJ2-1	TRBV11-3	TRBD2	many	TGTGCCAGCAGCACGACTAGCATCACCTACAATGAGCAGTTCTTC	CASSTTSITYNEQFF
TRBJ1-2	TRBV7-2	NA	many	TGTGCCAGCAGCTTAGCGCTGGTCATAAACTATGGCTACACCTTC	CASSLALVINYGYTF
TRBJ2-7	TRBV5-1	NA	many	TGCGCCAGTAAAGGAGGAACCCCCGGGATCTCCTACGAGCAGTACTTC	CASKGGTPGISYEQYF
TRBJ2-4	TRBV28	NA	many	TGTGCCAGCAGTTTATTCCCGGAGGGCTGGAACATTCAGTACTTC	CASSLFPEGWNIQYF
TRBJ2-7	TRBV20-1	TRBD1	medium-sized	TGCAGTGCTAGGGACAGGATGACCTACGAGCAGTACTTC	CSARDRMTYEQYF
TRBJ1-5	TRBV28	NA	NA	TGTGCCAGCAGAGCTATATTGACAGCACAATTATATCAGCCCCAGCATTTT	CASRAILTAQLYQPQHF
TRBJ2-7	TRBV5-6	NA	NA	TGTGCCAGCAGCTTGAGCGTAACCTACGAGCAGTACTTC	CASSLSVTYEQYF
TRBJ1-1	TRBV14	NA	medium-sized	TGTGCCAGCAGCCTGGTGACTGGCACTGAAGCTTTCTTT	CASSLVTGTEAFF
TRBJ2-7	TRBV10-1	NA	NA	TGCGCCAGCAAGTACGACGAGCAGCACTTC	CASKYDEQHF
TRBJ2-3	TRBV7-6	TRBD2	medium-sized	TGTGCCAGCAGCGCCGGACTAGCGGGGGGCACAGATACGCAGTATTTT	CASSAGLAGGTDTQYF